These 8 T cell receptor beta chains share one sample of origin, sequenced in a study of T cell responses to AZD1222 COVID-19 vaccine. The protocol was immunoSEQ multiplex PCR, while the TCRdb copy is restricted to in-frame clones and leaves out a portion. The data hold 90,000 to 150,000 clones, with 70% to 90% observed a single time. This specimen was peripheral blood, taken 28 days after the second AZD1222 dose. These receptors were obtained from an adult who received the AZD1222 COVID-19 vaccine.

The count of this clone is one. The chain is built from TRBV11-3 and TRBJ2-1; TRBD2 aligns across 11 bases. CDR1 and CDR2 from the germline V gene are SGHNT and YENEEA. Trimming at V came to 4 bases and at J to 9 bases, leaving 8 bases not matched to a gene. CDR3 length equals 15 residues. DNA of the CDR3: TGTGCCAGCAGCTCTAGCTTAGCGGGAGGGAGTGAGCAGTTCTTC. It encodes CASSSSLAGGSEQFF.

The chain uses TRBV5-1 and TRBJ1-1, with D possibly matching TRBD1 (5 bases). The CDR3 consists of 15 residues. Deletions cut 2 bases from V and 2 bases from J, with 13 bases between. Germline values: CDR1 SGHRS, CDR2 YFSETQ. In DNA, the CDR3 is TGCGCCAGCAGCTTCCGGGGGATGGAAAACACTGAAGCTTTCTTT. This codes for CASSFRGMENTEAFF.

V and J are TRBV10-3 and TRBJ2-7; 7 bases align to TRBD1. Germline V gene sequence: CDR1 ENHRY, CDR2 SYGVKD. V lost 6 bases to trimming and J lost 1 base; unmatched junction nucleotides: 3. This CDR3 is built from 13 residues. In DNA form, the CDR3 reads TGTGCCATCAGCGCGACAGGGTCCTACGAGCAGTACTTC. Translated: CAISATGSYEQYF.

The chain uses TRBV19 and TRBJ2-5; 8 bases match TRBD2. This CDR3 spans 15 amino acids. The V and J ends lost 6 bases and 2 bases, in that order; junction bases with no gene match: 8. Germline V gives CDR1 LNHDA, CDR2 SQIVND (reference sequence). The CDR3 loop reads CASSYAGGWQETQYF. DNA for the CDR3: TGTGCCAGTAGCTATGCGGGGGGCTGGCAAGAGACCCAGTACTTC.

V and J are TRBV19 and TRBJ1-5; 7 bases agree with TRBD1. There are 14 residues in the CDR3. CDR1 and CDR2 (germline): LNHDA, SQIVND (reference sequence). Germline trimming cut 6 bases from V and 6 bases from J; bases unmatched to any gene: 8. The CDR3 DNA reads as TGTGCCAGTAGGCCTATTACAGGGGTTCAGCCCCAGCATTTT. Translation: CASRPITGVQPQHF. Looking up the rest from reference TRBV19 and TRBJ1-5 gives the full variable domain: DGGITQSPKYLFRKEGQNVTLSCEQNLNHDAMYWYRQDPGQGLRLIYYSQIVNDFQKGDIAEGYSVSREKKESFPLTVTSAQKNPTAFYLCASRPITGVQPQHFGDGTRLSIL.

J is TRBJ1-6 and V is TRBV21-1. TRBV21-1 is flagged as a pseudogene. The CDR3 spans 17 residues. Written as DNA, the CDR3 is TGTGCCAGCAGCAAAACTAGTCAGGCGACAGTTAATTCACCCCTCCACTTT. Its protein is CASSKTSQATVNSPLHF.

V usage is TRBV9 and J usage is TRBJ2-7; a weak D match, TRBD2 (6 bases). CDR1 and CDR2 from the germline V gene are SGDLS and YYNGEE. Trimming cost V 10 bases and J 0 bases, with 14 bases left between them. This CDR3 has 13 residues. The CDR3 here is CASGRGISYEQYF. The CDR3 bases are TGTGCCTCGGGGCGGGGAATCTCCTACGAGCAGTACTTC.

The rearrangement uses TRBV11-2 and TRBJ1-1, with D maybe TRBD1 (5 bases). V was shortened by 1 base and J by 4 bases, with 10 bases between the two germline ends. This CDR3 region has 14 residues. Germline lookup yields CDR1 SGHAT and CDR2 FQNNGV. The CDR3 reads CASSLGTPSTEAFF. CDR3 nucleotide sequence: TGTGCCAGCAGCTTAGGGACACCTTCCACTGAAGCTTTCTTT.